Listed here are 8 T cell receptor beta chains from one sample, sequenced in a study of blood T cells in healthy people across ages. A second PCR, run for roughly 7 to 12 cycles, used a sample-barcoded 5' primer plus a J-beta primer mix. In TCRdb, the 5' RACE reads were re-called with MiXCR into one record per CDR3 protein. The profile shows about a million distinct CDR3 sequences, around 54% of them singletons. The material sequenced was blood. The source of these receptors is a woman between 55 and 75 years old in good health.

V usage is TRBV5-1 and J usage is TRBJ2-5; D possibly matches TRBD1 or TRBD2 (7 bases each). Germline values: CDR1 SGHRS, CDR2 YFSETQ. Trimming pared 0 bases from V and 2 bases from J, leaving 17 bases between. The CDR3 extends over 17 amino acids. The DNA for the CDR3 is TGCGCCAGCAGCTTGGCGGCAACGGGGGGACAGCAAGAGACCCAGTACTTC. It specifies CASSLAATGGQQETQYF.

On this clonotype itself: One junction end disagrees with the germline gene, perhaps due to a read error. The chain recombines TRBV6-2 or TRBV6-3 with TRBJ1-6, with D possibly TRBD1 on 6 matching bases. From germline, CDR1 is MNHEY and CDR2 SVGEGT. The CDR3 covers 13 residues. The CDR3 sequence is CAGSQGSYSPLHF. CDR3 coding DNA: TGTGCCGGCAGTCAGGGGTCATATTCACCCCTCCACTTT.

The chain recombines TRBV7-9 with TRBJ2-1, with D maybe TRBD1 (5 bases). V gave up 5 bases and J gave up 5 bases, with 13 bases separating them. Germline lookup yields CDR1 SEHNR and CDR2 FQNEAQ (reference sequence). The CDR3 is made up of 14 amino acids. The CDR3: CASSPSPDNNEQFF. The CDR3 DNA reads TGTGCCAGCAGCCCAAGTCCGGACAACAATGAGCAGTTCTTC.

This clonotype was detected only once. The chain links TRBV11-3 to TRBJ2-5; D gene ambiguous. CDR3 length: 9 residues. V was clipped by 6 bases and J by 13 bases, with 9 bases between them. The germline gives CDR1 SGHNT, CDR2 YENEEA. The CDR3 loop reads CASRAVVYF. CDR3 coding DNA: TGTGCCAGCAGGGCGGTGGTGTACTTC.

The rearrangement joins TRBV3-1 to TRBJ1-5, with D tentatively TRBD1 (5 bases). Per germline, CDR1 LGHDT and CDR2 YNNKEL (reference sequence). The CDR3 spans 14 residues. V lost 0 bases to trimming and J lost 9 bases, with 12 bases between them. The CDR3 DNA is TGTGCCAGCAGCCAAGATGGGTTGGGGGGGCCCCAGCATTTT. Protein: CASSQDGLGGPQHF.

This chain links TRBV5-1 with TRBJ2-1; D is possibly TRBD2 (6 bases). There are 13 residues in the CDR3. The V end was cut by 4 bases, the J end by 9 bases, with 14 bases between. CDR1 is SGHRS and CDR2 is YFSETQ in the germline V gene. Written as DNA, the CDR3 is TGCGCCAGCAGCGTGACGGGAGACGGTGAGCAGTTCTTC. Its translation: CASSVTGDGEQFF.

The chain recombines TRBV7-2 with TRBJ2-7, with D perhaps TRBD2 (6 bases). V was clipped by 2 bases and J by 3 bases, with 11 bases between them. The CDR3 length is 14 residues. CDR1 SGHTA and CDR2 FQGNSA come from the germline V gene. The CDR3, as DNA: TGTGCCAGCAGCTTATCGGACTACCTCTACGAGCAGTACTTC. Translated, it gives CASSLSDYLYEQYF.

V gene TRBV28 combines with J gene TRBJ1-1, with D tentatively TRBD1 (6 bases). Germline V lookup: CDR1 MDHEN, CDR2 SYDVKM. Trimming stripped 5 bases from V and 4 bases from J, with 23 bases between. The CDR3 is made up of 17 amino acids. CDR3 nucleotide sequence: TGTGCCAGCAGTCAACGTACAGGGAAGGCAATCGTCACTGAAGCTTTCTTT. Translated, it gives CASSQRTGKAIVTEAFF.